These T cell receptor beta chains were read from a single sample in a study of cytomegalovirus exposure and HLA in healthy donors. Sequencing used immunoSEQ multiplex PCR; TCRdb keeps in-frame clones, though not all of them. The sample has around 180,000 clones; around 68% are singletons. Source material: PBMCs. Receptors were obtained from a girl under 18 in good health and CMV-seronegative. Both conserved end residues are part of each CDR3. The D gene is left open where the match is weak.

>TRBV21-1|TRBJ2-6|NA
CARGTGFPSGANVLTF
TGTGCCAGGGGGACAGGCTTTCCCTCTGGGGCCAACGTCCTGACTTTC
>TRBV28|TRBJ2-7|TRBD1
CASSVRTGGSYEQYF
TGTGCCAGCAGTGTAAGGACAGGGGGGTCCTACGAGCAGTACTTC
>TRBV7-9|TRBJ1-2|NA
CASREYTGRMGYGYTF
TGTGCCAGCAGAGAATACACAGGGAGAATGGGCTATGGCTACACCTTC
>TRBV5-6|TRBJ1-5|NA
CASSQGYQGSNQPQHF
TGTGCCAGCAGCCAGGGGTACCAGGGAAGCAATCAGCCCCAGCATTTT
>TRBV19|TRBJ1-4|NA
CASSIGGREKLFF
TGTGCCAGTAGTATAGGAGGTAGAGAAAAACTGTTTTTT
>TRBV5-1|TRBJ2-1|TRBD2
CASSSVLAGGEQFF
TGCGCCAGCAGCTCTGTACTAGCGGGGGGCGAGCAGTTCTTC
>TRBV5-6|TRBJ2-7|NA
CASSLEAGGREQYF
TGTGCCAGCAGCTTGGAGGCAGGGGGGCGGGAGCAGTACTTC
>TRBV6-1|TRBJ2-2|NA
CASSEPGGPTGELFF
TGTGCCAGCAGTGAGCCGGGGGGCCCCACCGGGGAGCTGTTTTTT
>TRBV5-4|TRBJ2-1|TRBD2
CASSSSGGQNEQFF
TGTGCCAGCAGCTCCTCGGGGGGGCAAAATGAGCAGTTCTTC
>TRBV7-9|TRBJ1-4|NA
CASSQINEKLFF
TGTGCCAGCAGTCAAATTAATGAAAAACTGTTTTTT
>TRBV5-4|TRBJ2-2|NA
CASSSRGTGELFF
TGTGCCAGCAGCTCCAGAGGCACCGGGGAGCTGTTTTTT
>TRBV5-5|TRBJ1-5|TRBD1
CASSPGQGFNQPQHF
TGTGCCAGCAGCCCCGGACAGGGTTTTAATCAGCCCCAGCATTTT
>TRBV2|TRBJ1-1|TRBD1
CASSDQGASSTEAFF
TGTGCCAGCAGTGACCAGGGGGCTTCGAGCACTGAAGCTTTCTTT